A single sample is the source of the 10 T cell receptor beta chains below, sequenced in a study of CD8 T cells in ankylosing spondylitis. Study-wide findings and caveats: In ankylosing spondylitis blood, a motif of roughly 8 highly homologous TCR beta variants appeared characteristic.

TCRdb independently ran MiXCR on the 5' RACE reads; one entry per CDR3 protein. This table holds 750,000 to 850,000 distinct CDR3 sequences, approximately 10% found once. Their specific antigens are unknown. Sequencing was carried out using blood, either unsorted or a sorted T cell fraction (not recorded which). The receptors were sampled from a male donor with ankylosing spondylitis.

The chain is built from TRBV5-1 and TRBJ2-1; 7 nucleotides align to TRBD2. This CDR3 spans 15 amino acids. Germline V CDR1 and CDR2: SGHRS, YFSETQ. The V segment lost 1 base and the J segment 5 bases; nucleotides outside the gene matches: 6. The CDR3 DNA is TGCGCCAGCAGCTTGTCAGCGGGGACCAACAATGAGCAGTTCTTC. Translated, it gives CASSLSAGTNNEQFF.

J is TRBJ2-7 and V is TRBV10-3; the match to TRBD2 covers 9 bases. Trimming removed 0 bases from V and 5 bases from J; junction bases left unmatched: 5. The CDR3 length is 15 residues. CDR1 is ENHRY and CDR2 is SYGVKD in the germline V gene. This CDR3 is CAISESLAGDNEQYF. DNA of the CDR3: TGTGCCATCAGTGAGTCTTTAGCGGGAGATAACGAGCAGTACTTC.

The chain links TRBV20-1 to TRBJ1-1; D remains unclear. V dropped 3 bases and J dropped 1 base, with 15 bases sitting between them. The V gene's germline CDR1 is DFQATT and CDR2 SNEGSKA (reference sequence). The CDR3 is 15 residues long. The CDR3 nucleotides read TGCAGTGCTAGCAAGACTCCAACGGGGAACACTGAAGCTTTCTTT. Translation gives CSASKTPTGNTEAFF.

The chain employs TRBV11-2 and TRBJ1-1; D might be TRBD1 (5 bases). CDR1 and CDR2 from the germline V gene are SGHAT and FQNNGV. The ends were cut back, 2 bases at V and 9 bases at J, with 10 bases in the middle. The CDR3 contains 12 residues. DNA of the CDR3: TGTGCCAGCAGCTTACAGGGCGTTAAAGCTTTCTTT. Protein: CASSLQGVKAFF.

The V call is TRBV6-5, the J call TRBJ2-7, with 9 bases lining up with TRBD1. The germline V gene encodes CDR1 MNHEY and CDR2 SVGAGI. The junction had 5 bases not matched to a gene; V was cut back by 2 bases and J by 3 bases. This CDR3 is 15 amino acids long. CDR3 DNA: TGTGCCAGCAGTTACACGGACAGGGGAGTCTACGAGCAGTACTTC. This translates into CASSYTDRGVYEQYF.

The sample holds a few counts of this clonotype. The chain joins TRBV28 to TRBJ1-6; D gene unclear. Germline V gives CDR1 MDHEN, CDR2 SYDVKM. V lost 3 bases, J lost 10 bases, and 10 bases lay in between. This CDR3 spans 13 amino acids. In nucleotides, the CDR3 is TGTGCCAGCAGTTTCTCGGTGGGATCACCCCTCCACTTT. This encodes CASSFSVGSPLHF.

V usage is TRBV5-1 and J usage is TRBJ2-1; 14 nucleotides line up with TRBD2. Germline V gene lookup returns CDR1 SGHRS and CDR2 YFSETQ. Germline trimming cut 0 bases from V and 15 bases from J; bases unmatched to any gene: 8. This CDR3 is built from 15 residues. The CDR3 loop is CASSLEGLAGVGTFF. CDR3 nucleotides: TGCGCCAGCAGCTTGGAGGGACTAGCGGGAGTAGGTACGTTCTTC.

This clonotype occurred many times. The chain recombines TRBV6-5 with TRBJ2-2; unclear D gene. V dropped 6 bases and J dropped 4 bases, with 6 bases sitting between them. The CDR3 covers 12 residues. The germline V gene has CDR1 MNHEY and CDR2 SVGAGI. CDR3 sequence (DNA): TGTGCCAGCAGAAGGGCCACCGGGGAGCTGTTTTTT. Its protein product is CASRRATGELFF.

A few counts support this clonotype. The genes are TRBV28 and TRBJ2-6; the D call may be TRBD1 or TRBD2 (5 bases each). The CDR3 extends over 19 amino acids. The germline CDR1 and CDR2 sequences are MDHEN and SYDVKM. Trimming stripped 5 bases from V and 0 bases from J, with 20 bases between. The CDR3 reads CASSLLSPGRNSGANVLTF. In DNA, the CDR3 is TGTGCCAGCAGTCTTCTCTCTCCGGGACGGAACTCTGGGGCCAACGTCCTGACTTTC.

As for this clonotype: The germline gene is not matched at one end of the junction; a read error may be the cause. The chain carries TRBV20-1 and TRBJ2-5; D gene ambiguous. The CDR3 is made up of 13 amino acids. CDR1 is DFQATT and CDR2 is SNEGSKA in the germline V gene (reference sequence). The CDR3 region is CSASFPVAESQYF. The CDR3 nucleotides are TGCAGTGCTAGTTTCCCGGTTGCGGAGAGCCAGTACTTC.